Detailed here is one TCR beta chain. TCRdb's copy holds only in-frame clones and misses some; the assay was immunoSEQ multiplex PCR. The sample carries about 68,000 clones, around 92% recorded once. This specimen belongs to a study of T cell changes during pregnancy in multiple sclerosis. Germline values: CDR1 SQVTM, CDR2 ANQGSEA. The CDR3 is 12 residues long. This rearrangement joins TRBV29-1 to TRBJ1-1; TRBD1 is a possible D gene (5 bases). The TCR originated in a female donor in good health, enrolled as a control in a pregnancy study. Here the sequenced sample was peripheral blood, taken in the second trimester of pregnancy. CDR3 DNA sequence: TGCAGTGCCCAGGGAGGTCGAACTGAAGCTTTCTTT. It specifies CSAQGGRTEAFF. The full variable domain, in which reference TRBV29-1 and TRBJ1-1 provide the parts outside the CDR3, is SAVISQKPSRDICQRGTSLTIQCQVDSQVTMMFWYRQQPGQSLTLIATANQGSEATYESGFVIDKFPISRPNLTFSTLTVSNMSPEDSSIYLCSAQGGRTEAFFGQGTRLTVV.